These 11 T cell receptor beta chains came from one sample sequenced in a study of blood T cell repertoires in COVID-19. Clones were read by immunoSEQ multiplex PCR, and TCRdb kept only the in-frame ones, dropping some. The sample shows about 130,000 clones, about 79% of them seen only once. Source material: peripheral blood. The receptors were gathered from an elderly woman with acute or convalescent COVID-19.

This sequence joins TRBV9 and TRBJ2-7; 8 bases are shared with TRBD2. Germline CDR1 SGDLS, CDR2 YYNGEE. V lost 4 bases and J lost 3; bases outside the gene matches: 6. The CDR3 runs 14 residues. The CDR3 is CASSSGGRSYEQYF. The CDR3 coding sequence is TGTGCCAGCAGCTCCGGCGGGAGGAGCTACGAGCAGTACTTC.

The chain joins TRBV6-5 to TRBJ2-7; D is possibly TRBD2 (7 bases). Germline CDR1 is MNHEY and CDR2 is SVGAGI. This CDR3 has 14 amino acids. Trimming took off 7 bases at V and 1 base at J, with 14 bases between the two ends. The CDR3 nucleotides are TGTGCCAGCACCAACAGGGAGGGATCCTACGAGCAGTACTTC. It is translated as CASTNREGSYEQYF.

The chain links TRBV5-1 to TRBJ1-1; the match to TRBD1 covers 7 bases. The CDR3 consists of 13 residues. V lost 4 bases to trimming and J lost 5 bases; unmatched junction nucleotides: 5. CDR1 is SGHRS and CDR2 is YFSETQ in the germline V gene. DNA of the CDR3: TGCGCCAGCAGCCCCGACAGGGTGACTGAAGCTTTCTTT. As protein: CASSPDRVTEAFF.

The chain is built from TRBV19 and TRBJ1-1, with a possible D match to TRBD1 (6 bases). The V end lost 3 bases, the J end lost 10 bases, and 18 bases lay between the germline ends. This CDR3 comprises 14 residues. Germline V gene sequence: CDR1 LNHDA, CDR2 SQIVND (reference sequence). The CDR3 here is CASSIQGSRLRAFF. The CDR3 region has the DNA TGTGCCAGTAGTATCCAGGGGAGTCGTTTGCGAGCTTTCTTT.

A single count supports this clone. This chain connects TRBV2 to TRBJ1-2, with D perhaps TRBD1 (5 bases). Germline-derived CDR1 and CDR2 are SNHLY and FYNNEI. The V end lost 3 bases, the J end lost 8 bases, and 13 bases lay between the germline ends. CDR3 length equals 13 residues. This CDR3 reads CASSDDSVRGYTF. Here the CDR3 DNA reads TGTGCCAGCAGTGATGACAGTGTTCGGGGCTACACCTTC.

The chain links TRBV6-2 or TRBV6-3 to TRBJ1-2; 11 bases fit TRBD1. The V segment lost 4 bases and the J segment 11 bases; nucleotides outside the gene matches: 9. Germline V gives CDR1 MNHEY, CDR2 SVGEGT. CDR3 length: 14 residues. CDR3 DNA: TGTGCCAGCAGTTTTGGACAGGGGGCGTTTGGTTACACCTTC. Translated, it gives CASSFGQGAFGYTF.

The chain links TRBV6-2 or TRBV6-3 to TRBJ2-5; 7 bases agree with TRBD1. J lost 7 bases, V lost 1 base, and 6 bases had no gene match. CDR1 is MNHEY and CDR2 is SVGEGT in the germline V gene. The CDR3 sequence is 14 residues long. CDR3 in DNA: TGTGCCAGCAGTTACTTTACCCAGGGGGTGACCCAGTACTTC. It specifies CASSYFTQGVTQYF.

V and J are TRBV6-5 and TRBJ2-7; 13 bases are a match to TRBD2. The trim removed 2 bases at V and 3 bases at J, leaving 4 bases unmatched. The germline V gene has CDR1 MNHEY and CDR2 SVGAGI. This CDR3 has 16 residues. This CDR3 is CASSYGLAGANYEQYF. The DNA for the CDR3 is TGTGCCAGCAGTTACGGACTAGCGGGGGCGAACTACGAGCAGTACTTC.

The V and J genes are TRBV7-2 and TRBJ1-1; 8 nucleotides match TRBD1. CDR3 length equals 16 residues. Germline V gene data show CDR1 as SGHTA and CDR2 as FQGNSA. V lost 0 bases to trimming and J lost 4 bases; unmatched junction nucleotides: 7. The CDR3 here is CASSLAVDRVGTEAFF. CDR3 sequence (DNA): TGTGCCAGCAGCTTAGCGGTGGACAGGGTGGGCACTGAAGCTTTCTTT.

There are a few counts of this clone. The CDR3 DNA reads as TGTGCCAGCAGCTTAGTTGCTGCGGCTAACTATGGCTACACCTTC. It translates to CASSLVAAANYGYTF. The V call is TRBV7-2, the J call TRBJ1-2, with D unresolved. The CDR3 has 15 amino acids. V was clipped by 1 base and J by 0 bases, with 9 bases between them. Germline CDR1 and CDR2: SGHTA and FQGNSA.

The rearrangement uses TRBV3-1 (or the pseudogene TRBV3-2) and TRBJ2-3, with 8 bases identical to TRBD1. The V and J ends lost 4 bases and 0 bases, in that order; junction bases with no gene match: 9. The germline V gene has CDR1 LGHDT and CDR2 YNNKEL (reference sequence). This CDR3 spans 17 amino acids. The CDR3 region is CASSRRGQGPSTDTQYF. In nucleotides, the CDR3 is TGTGCCAGCAGCCGCCGAGGACAGGGCCCTAGCACAGATACGCAGTATTTT.